The 32 T cell receptor beta chains in this list originate from one sample, sequenced in a study of human T cells and chemical hapten exposure. TCRdb used MiXCR to reprocess the RACE reads, holding one entry per CDR3 protein. This table holds some 380,000 distinct CDR3 sequences, roughly 4.8% found once. As to time point: patch test 1, 2 weeks after DPC sensitization. Specified treatment: therapeutic diphenylcyclopropenone sensitization with weekly scalp DPC. The source material was whole blood, sampled in connection with sensitization to the hapten diphenylcyclopropenone (DPC). These receptors were collected from a woman in her forties or fifties with alopecia areata. Some clones in this sample may be carry-over from other donors' samples.

The chain employs TRBV9 and TRBJ1-1; D may be TRBD1 (6 bases). V lost 4 bases to trimming and J lost 4 bases, with 14 bases between them. The CDR3 runs 14 residues. From germline, CDR1 is SGDLS and CDR2 YYNGEE. CDR3 DNA sequence: TGTGCCAGCAGCCCGTCAGGGGAGGGCACTGAAGCTTTCTTT. This encodes CASSPSGEGTEAFF.

This clonotype was seen ten or more times. The chain has TRBV6-5 and TRBJ2-3; either TRBD1 or TRBD2 may supply D (6 bases each). CDR3 length: 16 residues. Trimming removed 1 base from V and 1 base from J, with 12 bases in between. Germline CDR1 MNHEY, CDR2 SVGAGI. This chain's CDR3 is CASSYWGAGGTDTQYF. The CDR3 nucleotides read TGTGCCAGCAGTTACTGGGGGGCTGGGGGCACAGATACGCAGTATTTT.

This clonotype was found a few times. V gene TRBV20-1 combines with J gene TRBJ1-4; D is ambiguous. The CDR3 contains 17 residues. Trimming took 0 bases from V and 6 from J, leaving 20 bases between them. CDR1 is DFQATT and CDR2 is SNEGSKA in the germline V gene (reference sequence). For the CDR3, the DNA is TGCAGTGCTAGAGATTTCCGGCGGGGTGGGGTAGATGAAAAACTGTTTTTT. As protein: CSARDFRRGGVDEKLFF.

In this sample, this clonotype turned up many times. The chain links TRBV19 to TRBJ2-3, with D possibly being TRBD2 (5 bases). CDR3 length: 18 amino acids. With 3 bases removed from V and 2 bases from J, the gap between germline ends came to 21 bases. The germline V gene has CDR1 LNHDA and CDR2 SQIVND (reference sequence). The CDR3 nucleotides read TGTGCCAGTAGTATCACGGGATCCGGGATCTCCTTCACAGATACGCAGTATTTT. Its protein is CASSITGSGISFTDTQYF. The whole variable domain, remainder taken from reference TRBV19 and TRBJ2-3, is DGGITQSPKYLFRKEGQNVTLSCEQNLNHDAMYWYRQDPGQGLRLIYYSQIVNDFQKGDIAEGYSVSREKKESFPLTVTSAQKNPTAFYLCASSITGSGISFTDTQYFGPGTRLTVL.

This clonotype turned up a few times. The CDR3 reads CSVRGGTYGYTF. The CDR3 DNA sequence: TGCAGCGTTCGGGGGGGGACCTATGGCTACACCTTC. This chain joins TRBV29-1 and TRBJ1-2; perhaps TRBD1 as D (5 bases). Trimming shortened V by 5 bases and J by 4 bases, and 11 bases separated the two germline ends. The CDR3 covers 12 residues. Germline CDR1 SQVTM, CDR2 ANQGSEA.

The chain joins TRBV7-9 to TRBJ1-2; 7 bases line up with TRBD1. CDR3 length: 14 amino acids. Germline V gene lookup returns CDR1 SEHNR and CDR2 FQNEAQ (reference sequence). Trimming cost V 3 bases and J 7 bases; bases outside gene matches: 8. DNA for the CDR3: TGTGCCAGCAGCTTGTCCAGGGGACAGACTGGCTACACCTTC. It yields the protein CASSLSRGQTGYTF.

This sequence joins TRBV9 and TRBJ2-3; no definite D call. V lost 4 bases and J 4 bases, leaving 13 bases between the germline ends. Germline V gives CDR1 SGDLS, CDR2 YYNGEE. The CDR3 totals 14 residues. CDR3 sequence (DNA): TGTGCCAGCAGCCCCGAGGCGGTTTCAGATACGCAGTATTTT. Amino acid sequence: CASSPEAVSDTQYF.

The J gene is TRBJ1-1, the V gene TRBV6-2 or TRBV6-3; D gene uncertain. Germline values: CDR1 MNHEY, CDR2 SVGEGT. The length of the CDR3 is 12 residues. Trimming stripped 6 bases from V and 6 bases from J, with 11 bases between. This CDR3 reads CASSPMGPEAFF. In DNA, the CDR3 is TGTGCCAGCAGCCCCATGGGCCCTGAAGCTTTCTTT.

This clonotype was seen at least ten times. J is TRBJ2-1 and V is TRBV28; D is uncertain. Germline CDR1 reads MDHEN; CDR2 reads SYDVKM. V was clipped by 5 bases and J by 4 bases, with 3 bases between them. This CDR3 has 11 residues. The CDR3 loop reads CASSEYNEQFF. The CDR3 region has the DNA TGTGCCAGCAGTGAGTACAATGAGCAGTTCTTC.

The chain is built from TRBV5-1 and TRBJ1-1; D is unclear. Germline-derived CDR1 and CDR2 are SGHRS and YFSETQ. CDR3 size: 14 residues. V gave up 4 bases and J gave up 1 base, with 11 bases separating them. The CDR3 nucleotides are TGCGCCAGCAGCCAGGCGTGGCCGAACACTGAAGCTTTCTTT. This translates into CASSQAWPNTEAFF.

A remark on this clonotype: Being one base from a much bigger clone, this may be a read error. The rearrangement uses TRBV3-1 and TRBJ1-4; 12 nucleotides align to TRBD1. Germline values: CDR1 LGHDT, CDR2 YNNKEL (reference sequence). The CDR3 contains 15 residues. V lost 2 bases and J lost 10; bases outside the gene matches: 5. Here the CDR3 DNA reads TGTGCCAGCAGCCAATCTGGGACAGGGGGCGGAAAACTGTTTTTT. Protein sequence: CASSQSGTGGGKLFF.

This clonotype appeared many times. The genes are TRBV6-6 and TRBJ1-6; TRBD1 is a possible D gene (5 bases). The CDR3 loop spans 13 amino acids. V lost 5 bases, J lost 8 bases, and 10 bases lay in between. Germline V CDR1 and CDR2: MNHNY, SVGAGI (reference sequence). The CDR3 sequence is CASSPGGYSPLHF. CDR3 in DNA: TGTGCCAGCAGTCCCGGGGGTTATTCACCCCTCCACTTT.

This clonotype was counted ten times or more. V and J are TRBV7-6 and TRBJ2-7; 8 bases are a match to TRBD1. J lost 5 bases, V lost 1 base, and 4 bases had no gene match. CDR1 is SGHVS and CDR2 is FNYEAQ in the germline V gene. The CDR3 covers 14 residues. CDR3 loop: CASSLGTGHNEQYF. The DNA for the CDR3 is TGTGCCAGCAGCTTAGGGACAGGGCACAACGAGCAGTACTTC.

In its sample, this clonotype was seen many times. The chain is built from TRBV27 and TRBJ1-5, with 8 bases fitting TRBD1. V lost 5 bases, J lost 7 bases, and 7 bases stayed unmatched. CDR1 and CDR2 (germline): MNHEY, SMNVEV (reference sequence). This CDR3 comprises 14 residues. CDR3 bases: TGTGCCAGCAGTAGAGGACAGGGAGGGCAGCCCCAGCATTTT. Amino acid sequence: CASSRGQGGQPQHF.

This clonotype showed up many times. The J gene is TRBJ2-1, the V gene TRBV12-3 or TRBV12-4; D remains ambiguous. The CDR3 totals 14 residues. Trimming took off 5 bases at V and 4 bases at J, with 12 bases between the two ends. In DNA, the CDR3 is TGTGCCAGCAGTCATCTGGATGGGTACAATGAGCAGTTCTTC. Translation: CASSHLDGYNEQFF.

The table lists this clonotype with many counts. The chain recombines TRBV11-2 with TRBJ2-3, with 10 nucleotides matching TRBD2. Germline CDR1 and CDR2: SGHAT and FQNNGV. Trimming took 3 bases from V and 6 from J; bases not matched to a gene: 9. The CDR3 length is 16 residues. This CDR3 is CASSLLLAGVGDTQYF. The CDR3 nucleotides read TGTGCCAGCAGCTTGCTTCTAGCGGGAGTTGGTGATACGCAGTATTTT. Drawing the rest from reference TRBV11-2 and TRBJ2-3, the complete variable domain is EAGVAQSPRYKIIEKRQSVAFWCNPISGHATLYWYQQILGQGPKLLIQFQNNGVVDDSQLPKDRFSAERLKGVDSTLKIQPAKLEDSAVYLCASSLLLAGVGDTQYFGPGTRLTVL.

In this sample, this clonotype turned up many times. The chain uses TRBV4-1 and TRBJ2-1, with TRBD1 matching over 8 bases. V gave up 5 bases and J gave up 5 bases; unmatched junction bases: 5. CDR3 length: 14 amino acids. The germline gives CDR1 MGHRA, CDR2 YSYEKL. The CDR3 is CASSTEQGDNEQFF. The CDR3 DNA follows: TGCGCCAGCAGCACCGAACAGGGGGACAATGAGCAGTTCTTC.

The chain is built from TRBV30 and TRBJ2-6; 7 bases match TRBD1. J was trimmed by 0 bases and V by 1 base; bases with no gene match: 9. The CDR3 consists of 18 residues. CDR1 and CDR2 from the germline V gene are GTSNPN and SVGIG (reference sequence). The chain's CDR3 is CAWSALGTADSGANVLTF. The CDR3 DNA sequence: TGTGCCTGGAGTGCGTTAGGGACAGCCGACTCTGGGGCCAACGTCCTGACTTTC.

This clonotype was seen repeatedly, ten times or more. The chain couples TRBV11-1 to TRBJ2-1; D remains unclear. The CDR3 is 16 amino acids. Germline CDR1 and CDR2: SGHAT and FQDESV (reference sequence). V was cut by 0 bases and J by 0 bases, with 9 bases left in between. CDR3 DNA sequence: TGTGCCAGCAGCTTAGCGCTTAGGTCCTCCTACAATGAGCAGTTCTTC. As protein: CASSLALRSSYNEQFF.

This clonotype was detected a few times. The chain joins TRBV12-3 or TRBV12-4 to TRBJ1-5, with 9 bases identical to TRBD1. V lost 1 base, J lost 6 bases, and 4 bases stayed unmatched. The CDR3 runs 15 residues. The CDR3 coding sequence is TGTGCCAGCAGTTTAGGGCTGACAGGGGGTCAGCCCCAGCATTTT. Its translation is CASSLGLTGGQPQHF.

The chain couples TRBV7-2 to TRBJ1-3, with 8 bases matching TRBD1. Germline CDR1 reads SGHTA; CDR2 reads FQGNSA. The CDR3 totals 16 residues. V dropped 1 base and J dropped 4; count of bases not matched to a gene: 6. The CDR3 spells CASSLGTGRGGNTIYF. CDR3 in DNA: TGTGCCAGCAGCTTAGGGACAGGGAGAGGAGGAAACACCATATATTTT.

This clonotype has at least ten counts. The chain couples TRBV20-1 to TRBJ1-1; D call uncertain. The length of the CDR3 is 10 residues. V was clipped by 6 bases and J by 9 bases, with 11 bases between them. Germline V CDR1 and CDR2: DFQATT, SNEGSKA (reference sequence). DNA of the CDR3: TGCAGTGCCAATACAGTCCAAGCTTTCTTT. This gives the protein CSANTVQAFF.

The rearrangement joins TRBV20-1 to TRBJ2-3; 13 nucleotides align to TRBD2. Germline-derived CDR1 and CDR2 are DFQATT and SNEGSKA (reference sequence). The CDR3 loop spans 13 amino acids. V shed 6 bases, J shed 6 bases, and the junction held 3 bases outside the gene matches. The CDR3 spells CSAPTSGRDTQYF. The CDR3 nucleotides read TGCAGTGCCCCGACTAGCGGGAGGGATACGCAGTATTTT.

This clonotype was observed a few times. This chain links TRBV29-1 with TRBJ2-3; 8 nucleotides agree with TRBD2. The germline gives CDR1 SQVTM, CDR2 ANQGSEA. The V and J ends lost 3 bases and 5 bases, in that order; junction bases with no gene match: 4. The CDR3 sequence is 13 residues long. The CDR3 DNA reads TGCAGCGTTGACGGGGGGGCCGAAGATACGCAGTATTTT. Protein: CSVDGGAEDTQYF.

This clonotype was recorded many times. The chain combines TRBV27 with TRBJ1-1; 9 bases agree with TRBD1. CDR1 and CDR2 (germline): MNHEY, SMNVEV (reference sequence). After removal of 8 bases from V and 0 bases from J, the junction contained 7 bases not matched to a gene. The length of the CDR3 is 15 residues. CDR3 DNA: TGTGCCAGCGGTAACAGGGGGCGTGTGAACACTGAAGCTTTCTTT. This gives the protein CASGNRGRVNTEAFF.

CDR3 protein: CASSPRTGVPGYTF. CDR3 coding DNA: TGTGCCAGCAGTCCCAGGACAGGGGTTCCTGGCTACACCTTC. This sequence joins TRBV27 and TRBJ1-2; TRBD1 matches at 9 bases. CDR1 and CDR2 (germline): MNHEY, SMNVEV (reference sequence). Trimming at V came to 5 bases and at J to 7 bases, leaving 8 bases not matched to a gene. The CDR3 totals 14 residues.

This clonotype has only one observation. A read error may produce the germline difference seen at one junction end. The genes are TRBV12-3 or TRBV12-4 and TRBJ2-1, with D hard to call. This CDR3 contains 10 residues. CDR3 coding DNA: TGTGCCAGCAGCCTGAATGAGCAGCTCTTC. It yields the protein CASSLNEQLF.

This clonotype was recorded many times. The chain employs TRBV5-4 and TRBJ1-1; D possibly corresponds to TRBD1 (5 bases). The CDR3 has 16 amino acids. The V end lost 4 bases, the J end lost 1 base, and 17 bases lay between the germline ends. CDR1 is SGHNT and CDR2 is YYREEE in the germline V gene (reference sequence). The DNA of the CDR3 is TGTGCCAGCAGCCGGCGGGGGGAGAGCCCGAACACTGAAGCTTTCTTT. It codes for CASSRRGESPNTEAFF.

This clonotype occurred many times. V gene TRBV28 combines with J gene TRBJ2-1, with a possible D match to TRBD2 (6 bases). This CDR3 region has 15 residues. Germline V gene sequence: CDR1 MDHEN, CDR2 SYDVKM. The V and J ends lost 4 bases and 0 bases respectively, with 10 bases between them. The CDR3 bases are TGTGCCAGCAGTTGGGGGGATCGCTCCTACAATGAGCAGTTCTTC. It translates to CASSWGDRSYNEQFF.

This clonotype was seen at least ten times. The chain joins TRBV6-2 or TRBV6-3 to TRBJ1-1, with D tentatively TRBD1 (5 bases). The CDR3 has 13 residues. The V end was cut by 2 bases, the J end by 5 bases, with 9 bases between. CDR1 and CDR2 (germline): MNHEY, SVGEGT. The CDR3 DNA follows: TGTGCCAGCAGTTACCGGCGGGGGACTGAAGCTTTCTTT. Translated, it gives CASSYRRGTEAFF.

Many counts were recorded for this clonotype. CDR3 protein: CSASPPRAGMNTEAFF. The CDR3 nucleotides are TGCAGTGCTAGTCCCCCCAGGGCCGGTATGAACACTGAAGCTTTCTTT. J is TRBJ1-1 and V is TRBV20-1; tentatively, D is TRBD1 (5 bases). This CDR3 has 16 amino acids. The V gene's germline CDR1 is DFQATT and CDR2 SNEGSKA (reference sequence). V lost 3 bases and J 0 bases, leaving 17 bases between the germline ends.

This clonotype was found a few times. V is TRBV27 and J is TRBJ1-2, with TRBD1 matching 7 bases. J gave up 7 bases and V 4 bases, and 9 bases lay outside the gene matches. This CDR3 comprises 14 residues. Germline V gene data show CDR1 as MNHEY and CDR2 as SMNVEV (reference sequence). The CDR3 sequence is CASSSFEDRVGYTF. The DNA of the CDR3 is TGTGCCAGCAGTTCGTTCGAAGACAGGGTTGGCTACACCTTC.